A few counts support the clone carrying this T cell receptor (beta chain). Its antigen is as yet unknown. These data originate in a study of T cells after yellow fever vaccination. Study findings and constraints: There was a possibility that FACS-sorted repertoires contained abundant clonotypes contaminating from the bulk population. Detected again after the booster were most primary-vaccination clones, at 95% to 97% CD4 and about 89% CD8. Only a minor proportion of clonotypes was detected across both CD4 and CD8 compartments. Peak timing came faster in the weaker secondary response, day 5 versus 15.

MiXCR, applied by TCRdb to the 5' RACE reads, yields one record per CDR3 protein. The data show about 210,000 distinct CDR3 sequences, less than 3.5% seen once. After removal of 0 bases from V and 5 bases from J, the junction contained 7 bases not matched to a gene. CDR1 LGHNA and CDR2 YNFKEQ come from the germline V gene. This CDR3 comprises 17 residues. V gene TRBV4-2 combines with J gene TRBJ2-2; TRBD2 agrees at 9 bases. This sequence originates from a man aged 18 to 30 who received the YFV17D yellow fever vaccine. The specimen comprised CD4+ T cells sorted from PBMCs, sampled 10 days after the yellow fever booster vaccination. This CDR3 is CASSQESGGPGTGELFF. In nucleotides, the CDR3 is TGTGCCAGCAGCCAAGAAAGCGGGGGGCCAGGAACCGGGGAGCTGTTTTTT.